This passage covers 25 T cell receptor beta chains from one sample sequenced in a study of neurological immune-mediated disorders. Each CDR3 protein gets one entry after TCRdb re-called the 5' RACE reads with MiXCR. This table has under 85,000 distinct CDR3 sequences, about 5.2% appearing once. The source material was PBMCs. The receptors derive from a human donor with multiple sclerosis. The donor label of this sample is uncertain.

This clonotype was seen ten or more times. The rearrangement joins TRBV5-1 to TRBJ2-1, with D unclear. CDR1 and CDR2 (germline): SGHRS, YFSETQ. The CDR3 extends over 14 amino acids. Trimming stripped 0 bases from V and 7 bases from J, with 11 bases between. In DNA form, the CDR3 reads TGCGCCAGCAGCTTGGCCAGGAATTTAAATGAGCAGTTCTTC. This encodes CASSLARNLNEQFF. Variable domain in full (rest from reference TRBV5-1 and TRBJ2-1): KAGVTQTPRYLIKTRGQQVTLSCSPISGHRSVSWYQQTPGQGLQFLFEYFSETQRNKGNFPGRFSGRQFSNSRSEMNVSTLELGDSALYLCASSLARNLNEQFFGPGTRLTVL.

This clonotype was recorded many times. The chain couples TRBV2 to TRBJ2-2; TRBD2 matches 9 bases. This CDR3 region has 20 residues. CDR1 SNHLY and CDR2 FYNNEI come from the germline V gene. V trimming: 2 bases; J trimming: 7 bases; junction bases outside the gene matches: 20. The CDR3 nucleotides read TGTGCCAGCAGTGAAAGGAGGGCTGCAGGGAAGCGGGGGGACGTCGGGGAGCTGTTTTTT. This gives the protein CASSERRAAGKRGDVGELFF.

This clonotype appeared many times. The chain joins TRBV20-1 to TRBJ2-3, with 13 nucleotides matching TRBD2. This CDR3 contains 17 residues. The germline V gene encodes CDR1 DFQATT and CDR2 SNEGSKA (reference sequence). The V and J ends lost 1 base and 2 bases, in that order; junction bases with no gene match: 6. Here the CDR3 reads CSARGLAGGPITDTQYF. The CDR3 DNA sequence: TGCAGTGCTAGAGGACTAGCGGGGGGCCCGATCACAGATACGCAGTATTTT.

This clonotype has at least ten counts. V gene TRBV7-9 combines with J gene TRBJ1-1; D ambiguous. V was cut by 0 bases and J by 6 bases, with 11 bases left in between. The CDR3 runs 14 residues. The germline gives CDR1 SEHNR, CDR2 FQNEAQ (reference sequence). CDR3 DNA sequence: TGTGCCAGCAGCTTAGCCTTACCAGGCTCTGAAGCTTTCTTT. The encoded protein is CASSLALPGSEAFF.

In its sample, this clonotype was seen many times. The chain uses TRBV6-5 and TRBJ2-1; 7 positions agree with TRBD2. Germline V CDR1 and CDR2: MNHEY, SVGAGI. There are 14 residues in the CDR3. J gave up 6 bases and V 5 bases, and 7 bases lay outside the gene matches. The CDR3 bases are TGTGCCAGCAGTCCCAGACTAGCAACCAATGAGCAGTTCTTC. Residues: CASSPRLATNEQFF.

The table lists this clonotype with many counts. V usage is TRBV20-1 and J usage is TRBJ2-3; perhaps TRBD2 as D (5 bases). The CDR3 is 13 amino acids. Trimming stripped 5 bases from V and 4 bases from J, with 13 bases between. Germline-derived CDR1 and CDR2 are DFQATT and SNEGSKA (reference sequence). CDR3 bases: TGCAGTGCTTACCACTCGGGGTCAGATACGCAGTATTTT. Its translation: CSAYHSGSDTQYF.

In DNA, the CDR3 is TGCGCCAGCAGCGCCTCAGGGGTATACAATGAGCAGTTCTTC. It codes for CASSASGVYNEQFF. The V gene is TRBV5-1, the J gene TRBJ2-1, with a weak D call TRBD1 (6 bases). The CDR3 is 14 amino acids. Trimming took 4 bases from V and 4 from J, leaving 12 bases between them. The germline V gene has CDR1 SGHRS and CDR2 YFSETQ.

This clonotype has ten or more counts. The J gene is TRBJ2-2, the V gene TRBV3-1, with D perhaps being TRBD1 or TRBD2 (5 bases each). CDR3 length: 17 residues. V gave up 5 bases and J gave up 1 base, with 17 bases separating them. The V gene's germline CDR1 is LGHDT and CDR2 YNNKEL (reference sequence). The CDR3 spells CASSFAPGTRNTGELFF. CDR3 sequence (DNA): TGTGCCAGCAGCTTCGCTCCCGGGACCAGGAACACCGGGGAGCTGTTTTTT.

This clonotype was counted many times. The genes are TRBV2 and TRBJ2-3, with unresolved D. The germline V and J ends were trimmed by 4 bases and 5 bases, with 4 bases remaining between them. Germline CDR1 and CDR2: SNHLY and FYNNEI. The CDR3 is 11 residues long. CDR3 sequence: CASSVVDTQYF. DNA for the CDR3: TGTGCCAGCAGTGTGGTAGATACGCAGTATTTT.

This clonotype was found many times. This sequence joins TRBV10-3 and TRBJ2-7; possibly TRBD1 or TRBD2 for D (6 bases each). The germline CDR1 and CDR2 sequences are ENHRY and SYGVKD. The CDR3 covers 16 residues. V lost 4 bases, J lost 7 bases, and 23 bases lay in between. The CDR3 spells CAISVQQGLGGREQYF. The CDR3, as DNA: TGTGCCATCAGTGTACAACAGGGACTGGGTGGAAGGGAGCAGTACTTC.

This clonotype was counted at least ten times. This sequence joins TRBV9 and TRBJ1-1; D gene ambiguous. The V end was cut by 0 bases, the J end by 1 base, with 10 bases between. The CDR3 contains 15 residues. CDR1 and CDR2 from the germline V gene are SGDLS and YYNGEE. CDR3 sequence (DNA): TGTGCCAGCAGCGTAGGTCCGTACCCGAACACTGAAGCTTTCTTT. Its protein product is CASSVGPYPNTEAFF.

This clonotype was seen many times. J is TRBJ2-2 and V is TRBV11-2; tentative D call: TRBD2 (6 bases). Germline V gives CDR1 SGHAT, CDR2 FQNNGV. The CDR3 totals 13 residues. V shed 5 bases and J shed 7 bases, with 11 bases lying between them. The CDR3 spells CASSTASVGELFF. DNA for the CDR3: TGTGCCAGCAGCACCGCTAGCGTCGGGGAGCTGTTTTTT.

There are a few counts of this clonotype. V usage is TRBV5-1 and J usage is TRBJ1-1; D not resolved. The CDR3 length is 14 residues. Germline loops: CDR1 SGHRS, CDR2 YFSETQ. The V end lost 1 base, the J end lost 3 bases, and 10 bases lay between the germline ends. The DNA of the CDR3 is TGCGCCAGCAGCTTGCTGTCTGGGGACACTGAAGCTTTCTTT. This translates into CASSLLSGDTEAFF.

This clonotype was seen many times. J is TRBJ2-3 and V is TRBV6-1; no clear D gene. V was pared by 5 bases and J by 5 bases, with 14 bases between. The CDR3 has 14 residues. Germline V gene sequence: CDR1 MNHNS, CDR2 SASEGT. CDR3: CASSPDFSQDTQYF. Written as DNA, the CDR3 is TGTGCCAGCAGTCCGGATTTTTCACAAGATACGCAGTATTTT.

This clonotype has a count of ten or more. V and J are TRBV15 and TRBJ1-4, with a tentative D call TRBD1 (5 bases). Germline V gene data show CDR1 as LNHNV and CDR2 as YYDKDF (reference sequence). The CDR3 is 16 residues long. V lost 4 bases to trimming and J lost 0 bases, with 12 bases between them. The CDR3 reads CATSNPGRATNEKLFF. In nucleotides, the CDR3 is TGTGCCACCAGCAACCCAGGGAGGGCAACTAATGAAAAACTGTTTTTT.

In this sample, this clonotype turned up many times. This chain connects TRBV7-8 to TRBJ2-1; D could derive from TRBD1 or TRBD2 (5 bases each). Deletions cut 0 bases from V and 12 bases from J, with 12 bases between. The CDR3 runs to 13 residues. The germline V gene has CDR1 SGHVS and CDR2 FQNEAQ. The CDR3, as DNA: TGTGCCAGCAGCTTAGCGGGGGATTTGGGGCAGTTCTTC. Amino acid sequence: CASSLAGDLGQFF.

This clonotype was recorded many times. The CDR3 DNA follows: TGTGCCACCAGTGACCCAGCTCGGGACAGGGGACCAGATACGCAGTATTTT. This encodes CATSDPARDRGPDTQYF. This chain connects TRBV24-1 to TRBJ2-3, with 10 bases matching TRBD1. V lost 4 bases and J lost 4; bases outside the gene matches: 10. CDR1 is KGHDR, CDR2 SFDVKD, per germline. The CDR3 consists of 17 residues.

This clonotype was seen at least ten times. This chain uses TRBV5-1 with TRBJ1-1, with 7 bases matching TRBD1. In germline, CDR1 is SGHRS, CDR2 YFSETQ. The trim removed 5 bases at V and 5 bases at J, leaving 3 bases unmatched. This CDR3 spans 12 amino acids. DNA of the CDR3: TGCGCCAGCAGACAGGGGATAACTGAAGCTTTCTTT. Translating it yields CASRQGITEAFF.

This clonotype was seen many times. The CDR3 DNA reads as TGTGCCAGCAGCCAAGGACTCCCCATGGAGCGGGGTCATTACAATGAGCAGTTCTTC. It translates to CASSQGLPMERGHYNEQFF. The V call is TRBV3-1, the J call TRBJ2-1, with TRBD2 matching 7 bases. Germline lookup yields CDR1 LGHDT and CDR2 YNNKEL (reference sequence). The CDR3 loop spans 19 amino acids. After removal of 1 base from V and 4 bases from J, the junction contained 16 bases not matched to a gene.

The chain is built from TRBV7-9 and TRBJ2-1; 13 bases map to TRBD2. Per germline, CDR1 SEHNR and CDR2 FQNEAQ (reference sequence). The V gene end was trimmed by 5 bases and the J gene end by 9 bases; junction bases not matched to a gene: 10. There are 16 residues in the CDR3. CDR3 DNA sequence: TGTGCCAGCAGCGCCAGGACTAGCGGGAGTAGGAGTGAGCAGTTCTTC. As protein: CASSARTSGSRSEQFF.

This clonotype was seen at least ten times. This chain joins TRBV20-1 and TRBJ2-3; 12 bases line up with TRBD2. The CDR3 has 16 amino acids. V dropped 0 bases and J dropped 5; count of bases not matched to a gene: 6. Germline values: CDR1 DFQATT, CDR2 SNEGSKA (reference sequence). The CDR3 protein is CSARDPLAGGGDTQYF. The CDR3, as DNA: TGCAGTGCTAGAGATCCCCTAGCGGGGGGGGGAGATACGCAGTATTTT.

This clonotype was picked up many times. The rearrangement joins TRBV24-1 to TRBJ2-2; D call uncertain. Germline V gene lookup returns CDR1 KGHDR and CDR2 SFDVKD. Trimming stripped 1 base from V and 5 bases from J, with 10 bases between. The CDR3 sequence is 15 residues long. The CDR3 reads CATSDFTDPTGELFF. CDR3 in DNA: TGTGCCACCAGTGATTTTACCGACCCTACCGGGGAGCTGTTTTTT.

This clonotype was seen many times. The chain recombines TRBV10-3 with TRBJ2-1, with TRBD1 matching over 8 bases. CDR3 length: 15 residues. V lost 0 bases to trimming and J lost 6 bases; unmatched junction nucleotides: 4. Germline lookup yields CDR1 ENHRY and CDR2 SYGVKD. DNA of the CDR3: TGTGCCATCAGTGAGTCCTCACAGGGGGTCAATGAGCAGTTCTTC. Amino acid sequence: CAISESSQGVNEQFF.

This clonotype occurred many times. V and J are TRBV7-8 and TRBJ2-2; no reliable D call. Trimming pared 2 bases from V and 4 bases from J, leaving 5 bases between. The CDR3 is 13 residues long. Looked up from germline, CDR1 is SGHVS and CDR2 is FQNEAQ. The CDR3 DNA sequence: TGTGCCAGCAGCTTAAGGCTCACCGGGGAGCTGTTTTTT. It yields the protein CASSLRLTGELFF.

In this sample, this clonotype turned up many times. V and J are TRBV7-9 and TRBJ2-1; D is ambiguous. CDR3 length: 12 residues. V lost 5 bases and J lost 7, with 9 bases in between. Looked up from germline, CDR1 is SEHNR and CDR2 is FQNEAQ (reference sequence). CDR3 bases: TGTGCCAGCAGCCAGAAGGTTAATGAGCAGTTCTTC. Its protein is CASSQKVNEQFF. Using reference TRBV7-9 and TRBJ2-1 for the parts outside the CDR3, the full variable domain is DTGVSQNPRHKITKRGQNVTFRCDPISEHNRLYWYRQTLGQGPEFLTYFQNEAQLEKSRLLSDRFSAERPKGSFSTLEIQRTEQGDSAMYLCASSQKVNEQFFGPGTRLTVL.